Shown below are 11 T cell receptor beta chains from a single sample sequenced in a study of cytomegalovirus exposure and HLA in healthy donors. 13 Jbeta primers and 60 Vbeta primers were used for the PCR. Here immunoSEQ multiplex PCR was the method, and the copy in TCRdb shows in-frame clones only, minus some. The table shows 110,000 to 150,000 clones, with approximately 84% occurring only once. Sequencing was carried out using PBMCs. The receptors were sampled from a woman between 55 and 75 years old in good health and CMV-seropositive.

This clone was seen once. The germline gene is not matched at one end of the junction; a read error may be the cause. V is TRBV28 and J is TRBJ2-2; 11 bases fit TRBD2. CDR1 is MDHEN, CDR2 SYDVKM, per germline. This CDR3 is built from 16 residues. In DNA form, the CDR3 reads TGTGCCAGCAATTTAGCGGGAGGGCTGAACACCGGGGAGCTGTTTTTT. Protein: CASNLAGGLNTGELFF. Complete variable domain (other parts from reference TRBV28 and TRBJ2-2): DVKVTQSSRYLVKRTGEKVFLECVQDMDHENMFWYRQDPGLGLRLIYFSYDVKMKEKGDIPEGYSVSREKKERFSLILESASTNQTSMYLCASNLAGGLNTGELFFGEGSRLTVL.

The chain has TRBV4-2 and TRBJ2-3, with TRBD2 identical over 11 bases. V lost 5 bases, J lost 2 bases, and 3 bases stayed unmatched. The CDR3 sequence is 15 residues long. Germline V gene sequence: CDR1 LGHNA, CDR2 YNFKEQ. The chain's CDR3 is CASSGTSGATDTQYF. DNA of the CDR3: TGTGCCAGCAGCGGGACTAGCGGAGCCACAGATACGCAGTATTTT.

The J gene is TRBJ1-2, the V gene TRBV27; D unresolved. Germline CDR1 reads MNHEY; CDR2 reads SMNVEV (reference sequence). The CDR3 runs to 13 residues. V lost 3 bases and J lost 5, with 10 bases in between. This chain's CDR3 is CASSFGGGYGYTF. As DNA, the CDR3 is TGTGCCAGCAGTTTCGGCGGCGGGTATGGCTACACCTTC.

The chain uses TRBV7-9 and TRBJ1-1; TRBD1 agrees at 8 bases. CDR3 size: 15 residues. After removal of 6 bases from V and 2 bases from J, the junction contained 8 bases not matched to a gene. CDR1 SEHNR and CDR2 FQNEAQ come from the germline V gene (reference sequence). The CDR3 spells CASSSSGTGNTEAFF. The CDR3 DNA follows: TGTGCCAGCAGTTCCTCCGGGACAGGAAACACTGAAGCTTTCTTT. Based on the CDR3 plus reference TRBV7-9 and TRBJ1-1, the full variable domain is DTGVSQNPRHKITKRGQNVTFRCDPISEHNRLYWYRQTLGQGPEFLTYFQNEAQLEKSRLLSDRFSAERPKGSFSTLEIQRTEQGDSAMYLCASSSSGTGNTEAFFGQGTRLTVV.

The gene calls are TRBV5-1 and TRBJ2-5; no definite D call. This CDR3 region has 14 residues. The germline V and J ends were trimmed by 4 bases and 7 bases, with 17 bases remaining between them. Per the germline V gene, CDR1 is SGHRS and CDR2 is YFSETQ. The CDR3 loop reads CASSLLGKPVTQYF. CDR3 coding DNA: TGCGCCAGCAGCCTCCTAGGTAAACCTGTGACCCAGTACTTC.

The chain carries TRBV19 and TRBJ2-6; 9 bases line up with TRBD1. Trimming removed 2 bases from V and 2 bases from J; junction bases left unmatched: 4. The germline V gene encodes CDR1 LNHDA and CDR2 SQIVND (reference sequence). The CDR3 covers 17 residues. CDR3 loop: CASSIMGQGAGANVLTF. CDR3 bases: TGTGCCAGTAGTATAATGGGACAGGGTGCTGGGGCCAACGTCCTGACTTTC.

This clone was picked up one time. V and J are TRBV14 and TRBJ1-1; 8 bases fit TRBD1. The CDR3 runs 17 residues. CDR1 is SGHDN and CDR2 is FVKESK in the germline V gene. V lost 4 bases, J lost 7 bases, and 17 bases stayed unmatched. The CDR3 region is CASSRRESRGQWGEAFF. The CDR3 region has the DNA TGTGCCAGCAGCCGCCGGGAAAGCAGGGGGCAGTGGGGTGAAGCTTTCTTT. Drawing the rest from reference TRBV14 and TRBJ1-1, the complete variable domain is EAGVTQFPSHSVIEKGQTVTLRCDPISGHDNLYWYRRVMGKEIKFLLHFVKESKQDESGMPNNRFLAERTGGTYSTLKVQPAELEDSGVYFCASSRRESRGQWGEAFFGQGTRLTVV.

The chain couples TRBV5-5 to TRBJ1-5; the D gene is possibly TRBD1 (6 bases). V lost 4 bases, J lost 0 bases, and 11 bases lay in between. The CDR3 is 15 residues long. Germline V lookup: CDR1 SGHKS, CDR2 YYEKEE (reference sequence). For the CDR3, the DNA is TGTGCCAGCAGCACACAGGGTGGTAGCAATCAGCCCCAGCATTTT. Its protein product is CASSTQGGSNQPQHF.

The chain employs TRBV7-3 and TRBJ2-3, with TRBD2 identical over 10 bases. This CDR3 is 15 amino acids long. V shed 2 bases, J shed 2 bases, and the junction held 1 base outside the gene matches. Germline CDR1 and CDR2: SGHTA and FQGTGA. The CDR3 here is CASSLGLADTDTQYF. For the CDR3, the DNA is TGTGCCAGCAGCTTAGGACTAGCGGACACAGATACGCAGTATTTT.

The chain has TRBV6-5 and TRBJ2-2, with no clear D. Germline V gene lookup returns CDR1 MNHEY and CDR2 SVGAGI. V lost 6 bases and J 4 bases, leaving 12 bases between the germline ends. This CDR3 comprises 14 residues. The CDR3 here is CASRARRSTGELFF. CDR3 coding DNA: TGTGCCAGCAGAGCAAGGAGATCCACCGGGGAGCTGTTTTTT.

In this sample, this clone turned up once. This chain links TRBV6-5 with TRBJ2-7; the match to TRBD1 covers 8 bases. Germline V lookup: CDR1 MNHEY, CDR2 SVGAGI. The CDR3 length is 15 residues. Losses at the gene ends were 6 bases for V and 7 bases for J; bases not matched to a gene: 14. This chain's CDR3 is CASRRQGTRSEEQYF. CDR3 DNA: TGTGCCAGCAGGAGACAGGGGACCCGGAGTGAAGAGCAGTACTTC.